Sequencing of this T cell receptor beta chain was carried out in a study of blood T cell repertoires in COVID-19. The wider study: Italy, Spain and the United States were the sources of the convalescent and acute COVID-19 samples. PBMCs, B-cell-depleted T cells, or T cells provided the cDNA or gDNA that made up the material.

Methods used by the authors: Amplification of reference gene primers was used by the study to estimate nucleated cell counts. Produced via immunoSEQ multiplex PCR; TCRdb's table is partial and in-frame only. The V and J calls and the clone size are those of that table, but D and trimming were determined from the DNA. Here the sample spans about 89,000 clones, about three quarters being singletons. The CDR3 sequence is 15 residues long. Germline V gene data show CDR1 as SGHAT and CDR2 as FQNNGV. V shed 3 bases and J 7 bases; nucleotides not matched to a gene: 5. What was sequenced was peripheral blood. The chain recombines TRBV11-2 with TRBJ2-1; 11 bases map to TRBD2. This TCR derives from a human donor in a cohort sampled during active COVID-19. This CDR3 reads CASSFLAGGLNEQFF. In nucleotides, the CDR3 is TGTGCCAGCAGCTTTCTAGCGGGAGGCTTGAATGAGCAGTTCTTC.